The sequence of this TCR beta chain was determined in a study of regulatory dendritic cells for organ transplantation. The assay was immunoSEQ multiplex PCR, and TCRdb's table has in-frame clones only and misses some. The table records more than 5,000 clones, 65% to 85% of them present only once. With 5 bases clipped from V and 6 bases from J, the junction kept 19 bases outside the gene matches. The CDR3 consists of 19 residues. Germline CDR1 SEHNR, CDR2 FQNEAQ (reference sequence). For this clone: The antigen is unknown.

Sorted T cells were CFSE-labeled and cultured four to five days with allogeneic regulatory or mature dendritic cells at 1:10. The sequencing input was memory CD8+ T cells from blood cultured with regulatory dendritic cells. Subset in this sample: CD45RO+ memory T cells. The TCR was taken from a human donor in good health. J is TRBJ2-2 and V is TRBV7-9, with 9 bases fitting TRBD1. The CDR3 loop is CASSGSRDRVFEAAGELFF. DNA of the CDR3: TGTGCCAGCAGCGGTAGCCGGGACAGGGTTTTTGAGGCGGCCGGGGAGCTGTTTTTT.